These 30 T cell receptor beta chains share one sample of origin, sequenced in a study of blood T cells in healthy people across ages. A second PCR, run for about 6 to 11 cycles, used a sample-barcoded 5' primer plus a J-beta primer mix. MiXCR, applied by TCRdb to the 5' RACE reads, yields one record per CDR3 protein. In the table there are roughly 2 million distinct CDR3 sequences, less than 50% of which are singletons. The sequenced material came from blood. Source of these receptors: a woman between 40 and 55 years old in good health.

This clonotype was seen many times. This sequence joins TRBV7-2 and TRBJ2-4; 7 bases are shared with TRBD1. The germline gives CDR1 SGHTA, CDR2 FQGNSA. Trimming took 0 bases from V and 7 from J; bases not matched to a gene: 3. This CDR3 comprises 14 residues. The CDR3, as DNA: TGTGCCAGCAGCTTAGCACAGGGGTGGAACATTCAGTACTTC. Amino acid sequence: CASSLAQGWNIQYF.

This chain uses TRBV2 with TRBJ2-5, with D hard to call. Germline V gene data show CDR1 as SNHLY and CDR2 as FYNNEI. V shed 2 bases and J shed 8 bases, with 15 bases lying between them. This CDR3 contains 14 residues. This chain's CDR3 is CASSEYHTLGTQYF. CDR3 nucleotides: TGTGCCAGCAGTGAATATCATACCTTAGGAACCCAGTACTTC.

The sample holds a few counts of this clonotype. The rearrangement uses TRBV13 and TRBJ2-7; D remains unclear. CDR3 size: 12 residues. CDR1 is PRHDT, CDR2 FYEKMQ, per germline (reference sequence). The germline V and J ends were trimmed by 5 bases and 3 bases, with 8 bases remaining between them. Here the CDR3 DNA reads TGTGCCAGCAGCGAGACACACTACGAGCAGTACTTC. Protein sequence: CASSETHYEQYF.

This clonotype showed up just a few times. This sequence joins TRBV27 and TRBJ1-2, with a possible D match to TRBD1 (6 bases). CDR3 length: 13 amino acids. V lost 4 bases and J 7 bases, leaving 13 bases between the germline ends. Germline V CDR1 and CDR2: MNHEY, SMNVEV (reference sequence). The CDR3 sequence: CASSSTRGGGYTF. CDR3 DNA: TGTGCCAGCAGTTCCACCCGAGGGGGTGGCTACACCTTC.

This chain uses TRBV12-3 or TRBV12-4 with TRBJ1-2; possibly TRBD1 for D (5 bases). The CDR3 totals 13 residues. V was pared by 8 bases and J by 2 bases, with 12 bases between. CDR3 region: CASQTEGNYGYTF. CDR3 coding DNA: TGTGCCAGCCAAACGGAGGGGAACTATGGCTACACCTTC.

Notes on this clonotype: Germline is not matched at one junction end, which may reflect a read error. The genes are TRBV20-1 and TRBJ2-3, with 8 bases that match TRBD1. CDR1 DFQATT and CDR2 SNEGSKA come from the germline V gene (reference sequence). CDR3 length: 12 residues. DNA of the CDR3: TGCAGGGCTATACAGGGGGCAGATACGCAGTATTTT. The encoded protein is CRAIQGADTQYF.

This clonotype was detected ten times or more. This sequence joins TRBV6-2 or TRBV6-3 and TRBJ2-1, with D perhaps TRBD2 (6 bases). The CDR3 sequence is 11 residues long. In germline, CDR1 is MNHEY, CDR2 SVGEGT. The V end lost 11 bases, the J end lost 9 bases, and 14 bases lay between the germline ends. The CDR3 sequence is CARQEGTEQFF. The CDR3 nucleotides read TGTGCCCGCCAGGAGGGGACTGAGCAGTTCTTC.

V and J are TRBV6-5 and TRBJ1-5; D is unresolved. The ends were cut back, 0 bases at V and 0 bases at J, with 9 bases in the middle. This CDR3 comprises 16 residues. Germline-derived CDR1 and CDR2 are MNHEY and SVGAGI. CDR3 coding DNA: TGTGCCAGCAGTTACTCGAGTCCTTATAGCAATCAGCCCCAGCATTTT. It codes for CASSYSSPYSNQPQHF.

The chain is built from TRBV12-3 or TRBV12-4 and TRBJ2-7; D is uncertain. Near its end, the DNA agrees better with TRBJ2-4, so the J call may be wrong. This CDR3 has 11 amino acids. The CDR3 DNA is TGTGCCAGCGCATCTAGGAACATTCAGTACTTC. Its translation is CASASRNIQYF.

V gene TRBV4-3 combines with J gene TRBJ2-1; D perhaps matches TRBD2 (6 bases). The CDR3 has 17 amino acids. Trimming left V 1 base short and J 2 bases short, with 15 bases between. Per the germline V gene, CDR1 is LGHNA and CDR2 is YSLEER. This chain's CDR3 is CASSQVNFGGPYNEQFF. The CDR3, as DNA: TGCGCCAGCAGCCAAGTCAACTTCGGGGGACCCTACAATGAGCAGTTCTTC.

For the CDR3, the DNA is TGCAGTGCTAGAGTAGGCAGGGCCCTTGAAGCTTTCTTT. This translates into CSARVGRALEAFF. This chain connects TRBV20-1 to TRBJ1-1, with TRBD1 as a possible D gene (5 bases). V lost 1 base and J 7 bases, leaving 13 bases between the germline ends. The germline V gene has CDR1 DFQATT and CDR2 SNEGSKA (reference sequence). This CDR3 contains 13 residues.

V is TRBV11-1 and J is TRBJ1-6; perhaps TRBD1 as D (6 bases). Trimming removed 5 bases at V and 4 bases at J, with 15 bases between. CDR3 length: 16 amino acids. Looked up from germline, CDR1 is SGHAT and CDR2 is FQDESV (reference sequence). For the CDR3, the DNA is TGTGCCAGCAGCGCGACGCAGGGGATTTATAATTCACCCCTCCACTTT. Its protein product is CASSATQGIYNSPLHF. The variable domain in full, with the rest retrieved from reference TRBV11-1 and TRBJ1-6, is EAEVAQSPRYKITEKSQAVAFWCDPISGHATLYWYRQILGQGPELLVQFQDESVVDDSQLPKDRFSAERLKGVDSTLKIQPAELGDSAMYLCASSATQGIYNSPLHFGNGTRLTVT.

This rearrangement joins TRBV7-2 to TRBJ1-2; maybe TRBD1 (5 bases). The CDR3 consists of 16 residues. V was pared by 3 bases and J by 4 bases, with 18 bases between. CDR1 and CDR2 from the germline V gene are SGHTA and FQGNSA. CDR3 nucleotides: TGTGCCAGCAGCTTCGACGGAGGCAGGGATAGCTATGGCTACACCTTC. Translated, it gives CASSFDGGRDSYGYTF.

In its sample, this clonotype was seen a few times. The rearrangement uses TRBV6-6 and TRBJ2-7; 8 bases agree with TRBD1. CDR1 and CDR2 (germline): MNHNY, SVGAGI (reference sequence). This CDR3 contains 14 residues. With V trimmed by 6 bases and J by 4 bases, 8 bases remained unmatched. The CDR3 reads CASRATGEVYEQYF. Written as DNA, the CDR3 is TGTGCCAGCAGAGCGACAGGGGAGGTTTACGAGCAGTACTTC.

The chain has TRBV7-2 and TRBJ1-1; D is uncertain. Trimming stripped 4 bases from V and 0 bases from J, with 12 bases between. This CDR3 region has 15 residues. The germline gives CDR1 SGHTA, CDR2 FQGNSA. The CDR3 here is CASSWKKILNTEAFF. The DNA of the CDR3 is TGTGCCAGCAGCTGGAAGAAAATTTTGAACACTGAAGCTTTCTTT.

This clonotype was picked up many times. The chain recombines TRBV5-1 with TRBJ2-7; 12 bases are a match to TRBD2. This CDR3 is 15 amino acids long. The germline V gene encodes CDR1 SGHRS and CDR2 YFSETQ. With V trimmed by 4 bases and J by 1 base, 3 bases remained unmatched. This CDR3 is CASSLGTSGSYEQYF. The CDR3, as DNA: TGCGCCAGCAGCCTCGGGACTAGCGGGTCCTACGAGCAGTACTTC.

This chain uses TRBV6-2 or TRBV6-3 with TRBJ2-7; unclear D gene. Trimming took off 3 bases at V and 2 bases at J, with 11 bases between the two ends. Germline loops: CDR1 MNHEY, CDR2 SVGEGT. This CDR3 spans 14 amino acids. CDR3 amino acids: CASSYYSEPYEQYF. The CDR3, as DNA: TGTGCCAGCAGTTATTACAGCGAACCCTACGAGCAGTACTTC.

The V call is TRBV19, the J call TRBJ2-3; TRBD1 might be the D (5 bases). CDR3 length: 15 amino acids. CDR1 is LNHDA and CDR2 is SQIVND in the germline V gene (reference sequence). V lost 7 bases and J lost 3, with 17 bases in between. The CDR3 region is CASTATALPTDTQYF. CDR3 DNA: TGTGCCAGTACTGCGACAGCTTTACCTACAGATACGCAGTATTTT.

This chain links TRBV27 with TRBJ2-4; a possible D gene is TRBD2 (6 bases). V was trimmed by 8 bases and J by 2 bases, leaving 16 bases between them. The CDR3 extends over 15 amino acids. Germline values: CDR1 MNHEY, CDR2 SMNVEV (reference sequence). The CDR3 DNA sequence: TGTGCCAGCCGGGAGAGTGGGCTATCCAAAAACATTCAGTACTTC. Translation gives CASRESGLSKNIQYF.

The chain carries TRBV29-1 and TRBJ2-7; weak D call: TRBD1 (6 bases). CDR1 and CDR2 (germline): SQVTM, ANQGSEA. V shed 4 bases and J shed 5 bases, with 12 bases lying between them. The CDR3 consists of 12 residues. This chain's CDR3 is CSVARGADEQYF. In DNA, the CDR3 is TGCAGCGTTGCCAGGGGTGCCGACGAGCAGTACTTC.

The gene calls are TRBV7-9 and TRBJ1-1, with TRBD1 matching over 8 bases. Germline V gene sequence: CDR1 SEHNR, CDR2 FQNEAQ (reference sequence). The CDR3 length is 15 residues. V lost 2 bases to trimming and J lost 5 bases; unmatched junction nucleotides: 7. The CDR3 spells CASSLFTGGRTEAFF. The CDR3 coding sequence is TGTGCCAGCAGCTTATTTACAGGGGGGAGGACTGAAGCTTTCTTT.

This clonotype was seen only a few times. This chain connects TRBV12-3 or TRBV12-4 to TRBJ2-6, with 7 bases fitting TRBD2. This CDR3 has 17 residues. V was pared by 6 bases and J by 0 bases, with 8 bases of the junction left unmatched. CDR3 sequence reads: CASSREAVSSGANVLTF. The CDR3 DNA reads as TGTGCCAGCAGCCGGGAGGCGGTAAGCTCTGGGGCCAACGTCCTGACTTTC.

There are a few counts of this clonotype. The chain is built from TRBV29-1 and TRBJ2-5; weak D call: TRBD1 (5 bases). Deletions cut 6 bases from V and 1 base from J, with 15 bases between. Germline assignment: CDR1 SQVTM and CDR2 ANQGSEA. The CDR3 has 14 residues. CDR3 nucleotides: TGCAGCGTGGGATCCTTAAGGGGCCAAGAGACCCAGTACTTC. Translated: CSVGSLRGQETQYF.

The rearrangement joins TRBV12-3 or TRBV12-4 to TRBJ2-7; TRBD1 agrees at 12 bases. V lost 1 base and J lost 3; bases outside the gene matches: 7. This CDR3 spans 17 amino acids. CDR3 residues: CASSLGGQGARSYEQYF. The CDR3 DNA follows: TGTGCCAGCAGTTTAGGGGGACAGGGGGCGCGGAGCTACGAGCAGTACTTC.

This clonotype showed up just a few times. V is TRBV28 and J is TRBJ2-5; D uncertain. V lost 4 bases and J 3 bases, leaving 15 bases between the germline ends. The CDR3 covers 15 residues. Germline CDR1 MDHEN, CDR2 SYDVKM. CDR3 sequence (DNA): TGTGCCAGCAGTTCCTATCGCGCATCCGAAGAGACCCAGTACTTC. It yields the protein CASSSYRASEETQYF.

The chain links TRBV28 to TRBJ2-1; D unresolved. V was clipped by 6 bases and J by 8 bases, with 11 bases between them. From germline, CDR1 is MDHEN and CDR2 SYDVKM. This CDR3 comprises 12 residues. CDR3 residues: CASSRLAHEQFF. Written as DNA, the CDR3 is TGTGCCAGCAGCCGTCTTGCCCATGAGCAGTTCTTC.

This clonotype has just a few counts. The J gene is TRBJ2-1, the V gene TRBV12-3 or TRBV12-4; a weak D match, TRBD2 (5 bases). V was cut by 2 bases and J by 2 bases, with 7 bases left in between. The CDR3 totals 14 residues. Here the CDR3 DNA reads TGTGCCAGCAGTTTACGACTAACCTACAATGAGCAGTTCTTC. Translating it yields CASSLRLTYNEQFF.

This clonotype was seen a few times. This rearrangement joins TRBV20-1 to TRBJ2-7; 7 bases align to TRBD1. V was pared by 6 bases and J by 0 bases, with 8 bases of the junction left unmatched. Germline V gene sequence: CDR1 DFQATT, CDR2 SNEGSKA (reference sequence). The CDR3 has 14 amino acids. In DNA, the CDR3 is TGCAGTGCCATTACAGGGGCGAGCTCCTACGAGCAGTACTTC. This sequence encodes CSAITGASSYEQYF.

This sequence joins TRBV27 and TRBJ2-5; a weak D match, TRBD2 (5 bases). The J call could be wrong; TRBJ2-7 is a better fit for the DNA end. Germline lookup yields CDR1 MNHEY and CDR2 SMNVEV (reference sequence). This CDR3 has 16 amino acids. CDR3 nucleotides: TGTGCCAGCAGTAGATATCGGGAACTCAATCGGGACGAGCAGTACTTC. It yields the protein CASSRYRELNRDEQYF.

Only a few counts were recorded for this clonotype. This rearrangement joins TRBV20-1 to TRBJ2-1; TRBD1 agrees at 7 bases. Looked up from germline, CDR1 is DFQATT and CDR2 is SNEGSKA (reference sequence). V lost 0 bases and J lost 6; bases outside the gene matches: 8. The CDR3 extends over 15 amino acids. CDR3 DNA sequence: TGCAGTGCTAGAGATAGACAGGGCACCCCCAATGAGCAGTTCTTC. Translation gives CSARDRQGTPNEQFF.